This T cell receptor beta chain was recovered during a study of cytomegalovirus exposure and HLA in healthy donors. The study's findings and limits: Most CMV-associated TCR beta chains appeared HLA-restricted in a later analysis.

The length of the CDR3 is 12 residues. Germline CDR1 GTSNPN, CDR2 SVGIG (reference sequence). V was pared by 3 bases and J by 7 bases, with 4 bases of the junction left unmatched. A word on this clone: What it binds is unknown.

This PCR relied on a set of 60 Vbeta primers and 13 Jbeta primers. TCRdb keeps only in-frame clones here, not all; method: immunoSEQ multiplex PCR. The data show roughly 130,000 clones, 81% seen once. This sequence joins TRBV30 and TRBJ1-1, with 8 bases matching TRBD1. Sequenced input: PBMCs. This TCR was recovered from a man younger than 30 in good health and CMV-seronegative. The CDR3 loop is CAWRRQGHEAFF. The DNA of the CDR3 is TGTGCCTGGAGGAGACAGGGGCATGAAGCTTTCTTT.